This TCR beta chain is drawn from a study of molecular identifiers for immune sequencing clone quantification. Study in general: Five portions were made in replicates from RNA of approximately 22,000 or 94,000 naive CD8 cells, and four underwent sequencing.

Notes on the study in general: In a background of 850,000 to 1,000,000 naive cells, spiked Jurkat TCR RNA from one cell was reportedly detectable.

This clonotype was counted a single time. Its antigen is not known. The junction had 11 bases not matched to a gene; V was cut back by 9 bases and J by 6 bases. The length of the CDR3 is 13 residues. One entry per CDR3 protein, called by TCRdb with MiXCR from the PCR reads. The sample includes under 600,000 distinct CDR3 sequences, roughly a fifth of them seen just once. The chain joins TRBV5-3 to TRBJ2-7, with 8 bases identical to TRBD1. TRBV5-3 is marked as an open reading frame, function uncertain. This receptor was taken from a human donor in good health. Some libraries in this study had Jurkat cell RNA spiked in. Source material: naive CD8+ T cells from blood, with Jurkat cell RNA spiked in. The subset here: FACS-sorted CD8+CD4-CCR7+CD45RA+ naive T cells. Here the CDR3 reads CATAPGTGPEQYF. CDR3 sequence (DNA): TGTGCCACCGCACCCGGGACAGGACCCGAGCAGTACTTC.